Listed here are 11 T cell receptor beta chains from one sample, sequenced in a study of OX40 agonist ivuxolimab in advanced cancers. Produced via immunoSEQ multiplex PCR; TCRdb's table is partial and in-frame only. The table records some 82,000 clones, around nine tenths of them present only once. The sequences come from CD4+ or CD8+ T cells sorted from blood, collected in a trial of the OX40 agonist ivuxolimab. Every receptor here comes from an adult with an advanced solid tumor such as melanoma, head and neck, liver or kidney cancer.

This sequence joins TRBV28 and TRBJ2-1; 7 bases agree with TRBD1. Per the germline V gene, CDR1 is MDHEN and CDR2 is SYDVKM. V dropped 3 bases and J dropped 6; count of bases not matched to a gene: 5. There are 14 residues in the CDR3. The chain's CDR3 is CASSLQGVINEQFF. CDR3 nucleotides: TGTGCCAGCAGTTTGCAGGGGGTTATCAATGAGCAGTTCTTC.

CDR3 nucleotide sequence: TGTGCCAGCAGCTTAACCGCAGGGACTAGCGGGAGAGGTTCCTACAATGAGCAGTTCTTC. The encoded protein is CASSLTAGTSGRGSYNEQFF. The chain recombines TRBV7-3 with TRBJ2-1; 14 bases align to TRBD2. Looked up from germline, CDR1 is SGHTA and CDR2 is FQGTGA. CDR3 length equals 20 residues. V gave up 0 bases and J gave up 1 base; unmatched junction bases: 8. The full variable domain, completed using reference TRBV7-3 and TRBJ2-1, is GAGVSQTPSNKVTEKGKYVELRCDPISGHTALYWYRQSLGQGPEFLIYFQGTGAADDSGLPNDRFFAVRPEGSVSTLKIQRTERGDSAVYLCASSLTAGTSGRGSYNEQFFGPGTRLTVL.

In this sample, this clone turned up once. In DNA, the CDR3 is TGTGCCAGCAGCCGGCCAGGGGGCGGTGAAAAACTGTTTTTT. It encodes CASSRPGGGEKLFF. The chain employs TRBV5-4 and TRBJ1-4, with 8 bases identical to TRBD1. CDR1 is SGHNT and CDR2 is YYREEE in the germline V gene (reference sequence). The CDR3 spans 14 residues. V lost 4 bases and J lost 7; bases outside the gene matches: 6. Looking up the rest from reference TRBV5-4 and TRBJ1-4 gives the full variable domain: ETGVTQSPTHLIKTRGQQVTLRCSSQSGHNTVSWYQQALGQGPQFIFQYYREEENGRGNFPPRFSGLQFPNYSSELNVNALELDDSALYLCASSRPGGGEKLFFGSGTQLSVL.

The CDR3 nucleotides read TGTGCCAGCAGTTCCTCTTCGGGACTAGCGGCTTCCTACAATGAGCAGTTCTTC. Translated, it gives CASSSSSGLAASYNEQFF. The chain uses TRBV27 and TRBJ2-1, with 11 bases that match TRBD2. CDR3 length equals 18 residues. Germline V gene lookup returns CDR1 MNHEY and CDR2 SMNVEV (reference sequence). V lost 4 bases, J lost 1 base, and 9 bases stayed unmatched.

The V gene is TRBV28, the J gene TRBJ1-4; D gene uncertain. The ends were cut back, 1 base at V and 6 bases at J, with 15 bases in the middle. The CDR3 extends over 16 amino acids. Germline-derived CDR1 and CDR2 are MDHEN and SYDVKM. CDR3 DNA: TGTGCCAGCAGTTTATTGGTGGGGTCGCCCGATGAAAAACTGTTTTTT. It encodes CASSLLVGSPDEKLFF.

The chain combines TRBV21-1 with TRBJ2-5; the table's TRBD1 call for D was not verified on the DNA. TRBV21-1 is recorded as a pseudogene. The CDR3 is made up of 16 amino acids. The CDR3 loop is CASSARPTAPGETQYF. In DNA, the CDR3 is TGTGCCAGCAGCGCCAGACCGACAGCTCCAGGGGAGACCCAGTACTTC.

The rearrangement uses TRBV30 and TRBJ2-7; a possible D gene is TRBD1 (5 bases). V was shortened by 3 bases and J by 7 bases, with 13 bases between the two germline ends. This CDR3 spans 12 amino acids. In germline, CDR1 is GTSNPN, CDR2 SVGIG (reference sequence). CDR3 region: CAWRSGYREQYF. The CDR3 region has the DNA TGTGCCTGGAGGTCAGGGTATAGGGAGCAGTACTTC.

The gene calls are TRBV18 and TRBJ2-7; 11 bases line up with TRBD2. Per germline, CDR1 KGHSH and CDR2 LQKENI. This CDR3 has 16 residues. The J segment lost 2 bases and the V segment lost 6 bases, leaving 9 bases of the junction unmatched. The CDR3 sequence: CASSPGLADATYEQYF. The CDR3 DNA sequence: TGTGCCAGCTCGCCGGGACTAGCGGACGCTACCTACGAGCAGTACTTC.

The CDR3 coding sequence is TGTGCCTGGAGTTTCTCAGGGAGAATTGGAGATACGCAGTATTTT. Encoded protein: CAWSFSGRIGDTQYF. J is TRBJ2-3 and V is TRBV30; D is perhaps TRBD1 or TRBD2 (5 bases each). V shed 2 bases and J shed 5 bases, with 17 bases lying between them. CDR1 GTSNPN and CDR2 SVGIG come from the germline V gene (reference sequence). The CDR3 covers 15 residues.

The V and J genes are TRBV4-3 and TRBJ2-1; a possible D gene is TRBD2 (6 bases). The CDR3 has 16 amino acids. V lost 0 bases and J 3 bases, leaving 12 bases between the germline ends. CDR1 and CDR2 (germline): LGHNA, YSLEER. This chain's CDR3 is CASSQDRGGVYNEQFF. CDR3 DNA: TGCGCCAGCAGCCAAGATAGGGGCGGGGTCTACAATGAGCAGTTCTTC.

This clone was found a few times. As DNA, the CDR3 is TGTGCCAGCAGTCGGTCGACGGGAGGGCAAGAGACCCAGTACTTC. Protein product: CASSRSTGGQETQYF. The gene calls are TRBV2 and TRBJ2-5, with 8 positions matching TRBD2. The J segment lost 2 bases and the V segment lost 5 bases, leaving 7 bases of the junction unmatched. The V gene's germline CDR1 is SNHLY and CDR2 FYNNEI. This CDR3 region has 15 residues. Full variable domain (missing parts from reference TRBV2 and TRBJ2-5): EPEVTQTPSHQVTQMGQEVILRCVPISNHLYFYWYRQILGQKVEFLVSFYNNEISEKSEIFDDQFSVERPDGSNFTLKIRSTKLEDSAMYFCASSRSTGGQETQYFGPGTRLLVL.